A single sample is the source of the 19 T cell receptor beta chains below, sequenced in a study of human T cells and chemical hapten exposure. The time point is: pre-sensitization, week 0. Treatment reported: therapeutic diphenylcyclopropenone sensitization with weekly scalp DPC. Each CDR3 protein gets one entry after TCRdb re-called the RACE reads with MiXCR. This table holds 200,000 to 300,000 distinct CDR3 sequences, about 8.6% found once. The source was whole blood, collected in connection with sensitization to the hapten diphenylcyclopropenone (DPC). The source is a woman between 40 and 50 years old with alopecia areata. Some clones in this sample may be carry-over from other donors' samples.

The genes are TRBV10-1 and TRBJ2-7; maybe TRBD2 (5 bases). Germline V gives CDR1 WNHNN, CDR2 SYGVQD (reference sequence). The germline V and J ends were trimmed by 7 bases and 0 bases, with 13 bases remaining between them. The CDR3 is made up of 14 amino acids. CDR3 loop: CASIQEETSYEQYF. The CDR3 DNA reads TGCGCCAGCATCCAGGAGGAAACCTCCTACGAGCAGTACTTC.

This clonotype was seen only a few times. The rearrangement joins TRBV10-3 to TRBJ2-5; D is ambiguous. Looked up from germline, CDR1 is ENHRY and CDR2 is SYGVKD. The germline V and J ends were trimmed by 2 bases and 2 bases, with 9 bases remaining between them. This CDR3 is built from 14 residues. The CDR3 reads CAISEERSQETQYF. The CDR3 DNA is TGTGCCATCAGTGAGGAGAGGAGTCAAGAGACCCAGTACTTC.

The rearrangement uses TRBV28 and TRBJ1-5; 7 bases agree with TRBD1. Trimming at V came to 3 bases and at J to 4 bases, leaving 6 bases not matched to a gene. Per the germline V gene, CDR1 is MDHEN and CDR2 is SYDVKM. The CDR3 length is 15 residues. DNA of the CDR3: TGTGCCAGCAGTTTCCGAGGACAGGATAATCAGCCCCAGCATTTT. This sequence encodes CASSFRGQDNQPQHF.

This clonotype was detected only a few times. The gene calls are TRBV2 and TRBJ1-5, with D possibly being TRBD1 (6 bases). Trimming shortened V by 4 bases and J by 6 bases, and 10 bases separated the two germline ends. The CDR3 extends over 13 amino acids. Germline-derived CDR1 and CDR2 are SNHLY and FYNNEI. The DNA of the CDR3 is TGTGCCAGCAGTGCAGGGGCGGCTCAGCCCCAGCATTTT. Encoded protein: CASSAGAAQPQHF.

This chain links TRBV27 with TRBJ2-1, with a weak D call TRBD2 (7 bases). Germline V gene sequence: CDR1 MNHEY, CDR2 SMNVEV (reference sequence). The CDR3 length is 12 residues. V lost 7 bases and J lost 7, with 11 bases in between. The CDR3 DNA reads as TGTGCCAGCACACGGGGGGCGAATGAGCAGTTCTTC. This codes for CASTRGANEQFF.

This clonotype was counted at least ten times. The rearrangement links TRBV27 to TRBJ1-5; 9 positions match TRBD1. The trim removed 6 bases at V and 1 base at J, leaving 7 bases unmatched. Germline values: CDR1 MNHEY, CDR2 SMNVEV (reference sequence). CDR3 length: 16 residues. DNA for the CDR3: TGTGCCAGCAGCTCGTCCGGGACAGGGAGCAATCAGCCCCAGCATTTT. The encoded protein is CASSSSGTGSNQPQHF.

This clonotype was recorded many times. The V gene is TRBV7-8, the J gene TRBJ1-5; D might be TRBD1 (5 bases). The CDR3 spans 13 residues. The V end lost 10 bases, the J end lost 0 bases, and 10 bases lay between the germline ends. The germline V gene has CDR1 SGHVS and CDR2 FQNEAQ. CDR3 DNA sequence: TGTGCCACAGGGACGGTTAGCAATCAGCCCCAGCATTTT. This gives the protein CATGTVSNQPQHF.

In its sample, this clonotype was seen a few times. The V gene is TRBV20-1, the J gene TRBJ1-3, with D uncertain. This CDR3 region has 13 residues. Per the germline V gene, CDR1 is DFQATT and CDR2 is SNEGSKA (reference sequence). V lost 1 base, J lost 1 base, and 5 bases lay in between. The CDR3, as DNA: TGCAGTGCTAGAGGGGATTCTGGAAACACCATATATTTT. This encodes CSARGDSGNTIYF.

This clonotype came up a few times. DNA of the CDR3: TGTGCCAGCAGCCAAGAAAGAGTAGCGAGGGGGCGATACAACCAAGAGACCCAGTACTTC. Its protein is CASSQERVARGRYNQETQYF. The chain recombines TRBV14 with TRBJ2-5, with 7 positions matching TRBD1. With V trimmed by 0 bases and J by 0 bases, 16 bases remained unmatched. This CDR3 region has 20 residues. Germline assignment: CDR1 SGHDN and CDR2 FVKESK.

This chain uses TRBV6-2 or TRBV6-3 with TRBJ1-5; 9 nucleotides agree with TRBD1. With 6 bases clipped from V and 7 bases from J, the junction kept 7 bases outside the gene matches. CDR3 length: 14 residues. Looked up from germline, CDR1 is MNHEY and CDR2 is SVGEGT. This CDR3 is CASRLTGGAQPQHF. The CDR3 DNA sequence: TGTGCCAGCAGGCTAACAGGGGGCGCACAGCCCCAGCATTTT.

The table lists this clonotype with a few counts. CDR3 sequence (DNA): TGTGCCAGCTTTGGGGGCGTAACCCGAAATGAGCAGTTCTTC. It encodes CASFGGVTRNEQFF. This chain links TRBV6-5 with TRBJ2-1; possibly TRBD1 for D (6 bases). With 8 bases removed from V and 7 bases from J, the gap between germline ends came to 18 bases. The germline V gene has CDR1 MNHEY and CDR2 SVGAGI. CDR3 length equals 14 residues.

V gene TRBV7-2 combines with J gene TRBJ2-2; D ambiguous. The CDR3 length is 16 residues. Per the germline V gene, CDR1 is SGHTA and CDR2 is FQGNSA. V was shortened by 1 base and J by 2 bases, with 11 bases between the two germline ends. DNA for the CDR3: TGTGCCAGCAGCTTAGATCGTGTTATTAACACCGGGGAGCTGTTTTTT. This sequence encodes CASSLDRVINTGELFF.

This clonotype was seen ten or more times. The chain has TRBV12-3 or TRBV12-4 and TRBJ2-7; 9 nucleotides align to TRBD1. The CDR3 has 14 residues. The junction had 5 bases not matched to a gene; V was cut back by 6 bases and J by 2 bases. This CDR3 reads CASSLGQGPYEQYF. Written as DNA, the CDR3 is TGTGCCAGCAGCTTGGGACAGGGACCCTACGAGCAGTACTTC.

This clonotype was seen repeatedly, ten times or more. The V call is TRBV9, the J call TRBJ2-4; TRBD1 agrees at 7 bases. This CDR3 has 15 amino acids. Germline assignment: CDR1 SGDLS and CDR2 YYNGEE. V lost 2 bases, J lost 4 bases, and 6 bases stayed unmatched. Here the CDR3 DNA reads TGTGCCAGCAGCGTCCGGACAGGTTCGAAAAACATTCAGTACTTC. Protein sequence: CASSVRTGSKNIQYF.

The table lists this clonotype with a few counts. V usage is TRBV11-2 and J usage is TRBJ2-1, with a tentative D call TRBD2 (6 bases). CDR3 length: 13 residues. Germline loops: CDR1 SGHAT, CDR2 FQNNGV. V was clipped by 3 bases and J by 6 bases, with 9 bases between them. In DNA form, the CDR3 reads TGTGCCAGCAGCTTTGCGGGACTCAATGAGCAGTTCTTC. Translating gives CASSFAGLNEQFF.

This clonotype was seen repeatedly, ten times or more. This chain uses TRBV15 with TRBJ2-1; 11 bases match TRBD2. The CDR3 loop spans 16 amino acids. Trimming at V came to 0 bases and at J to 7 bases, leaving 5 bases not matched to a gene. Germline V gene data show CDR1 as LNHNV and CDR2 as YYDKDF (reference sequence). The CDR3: CATSRDKASGRNEQFF. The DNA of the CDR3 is TGTGCCACCAGCAGAGATAAGGCTAGCGGGAGGAATGAGCAGTTCTTC. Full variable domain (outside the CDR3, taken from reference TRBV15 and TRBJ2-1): DAMVIQNPRYQVTQFGKPVTLSCSQTLNHNVMYWYQQKSSQAPKLLFHYYDKDFNNEADTPDNFQSRRPNTSFCFLDIRSPGLGDTAMYLCATSRDKASGRNEQFFGPGTRLTVL.

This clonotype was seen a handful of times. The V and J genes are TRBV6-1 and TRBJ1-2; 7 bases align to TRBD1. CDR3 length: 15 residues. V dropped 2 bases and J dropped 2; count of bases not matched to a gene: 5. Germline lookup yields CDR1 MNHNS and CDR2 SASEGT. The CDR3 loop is CASSESATGNYGYTF. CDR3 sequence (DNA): TGTGCCAGCAGTGAAAGCGCGACAGGGAACTATGGCTACACCTTC.

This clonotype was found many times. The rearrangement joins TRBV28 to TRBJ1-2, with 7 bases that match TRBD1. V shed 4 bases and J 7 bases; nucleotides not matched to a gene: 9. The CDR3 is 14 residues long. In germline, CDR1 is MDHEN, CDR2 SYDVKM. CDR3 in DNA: TGTGCCAGCAGTTCCCTCCAGGGGGAGGGTGGCTACACCTTC. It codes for CASSSLQGEGGYTF.

DNA for the CDR3: TGTGCCAGCAGCTTGGAACAGGGTGGAGAACAGCCCCAGCATTTT. This encodes CASSLEQGGEQPQHF. The J gene is TRBJ1-5, the V gene TRBV5-6, with D tentatively TRBD1 (6 bases). V shed 0 bases and J shed 7 bases, with 14 bases lying between them. CDR1 is SGHDT, CDR2 YYEEEE, per germline. The CDR3 runs 15 residues.